The 26 T cell receptor beta chains below come from one sample, sequenced in a study of cytomegalovirus exposure and HLA in healthy donors. 60 Vbeta and 13 Jbeta primers were used in PCR. Assay: immunoSEQ multiplex PCR; the TCRdb copy retains only in-frame clones and omits some. The table lists fewer than 250,000 clones, about four fifths of them singletons. The sequencing sample was made of PBMCs. These receptors were obtained from a man in his thirties or forties in good health and CMV-seronegative.

The rearrangement uses TRBV27 and TRBJ1-3; maybe TRBD1 (5 bases). V was clipped by 6 bases and J by 1 base, with 16 bases between them. The CDR3 is 16 amino acids. The germline V gene encodes CDR1 MNHEY and CDR2 SMNVEV (reference sequence). CDR3: CASSPGHGASGNTIYF. DNA of the CDR3: TGTGCCAGCAGCCCAGGACACGGCGCGTCTGGAAACACCATATATTTT.

The rearrangement uses TRBV7-9 and TRBJ2-3, with D maybe TRBD2 (6 bases). Trimming removed 5 bases at V and 7 bases at J, with 22 bases between. The CDR3 runs 16 residues. Germline values: CDR1 SEHNR, CDR2 FQNEAQ (reference sequence). CDR3: CASSPSQGLPENTQYF. For the CDR3, the DNA is TGTGCCAGCAGCCCATCGCAGGGACTCCCCGAAAATACGCAGTATTTT. Full variable domain (missing parts from reference TRBV7-9 and TRBJ2-3): DTGVSQNPRHKITKRGQNVTFRCDPISEHNRLYWYRQTLGQGPEFLTYFQNEAQLEKSRLLSDRFSAERPKGSFSTLEIQRTEQGDSAMYLCASSPSQGLPENTQYFGPGTRLTVL.

This chain uses TRBV5-1 with TRBJ2-7, with D maybe TRBD2 (7 bases). Per the germline V gene, CDR1 is SGHRS and CDR2 is YFSETQ. The CDR3 is 15 residues long. V was pared by 8 bases and J by 0 bases, with 18 bases between. DNA of the CDR3: TGCGCCAGAATCCCCGGGGGGCGCAGCTCCTACGAGCAGTACTTC. The encoded protein is CARIPGGRSSYEQYF.

This clone came up a few times. The rearrangement links TRBV7-2 to TRBJ2-3, with a possible D match to TRBD2 (6 bases). The CDR3 spans 14 residues. The germline V gene has CDR1 SGHTA and CDR2 FQGNSA. The ends were cut back, 2 bases at V and 1 base at J, with 7 bases in the middle. The DNA of the CDR3 is TGTGCCAGCAGCTTAACGGGGGGCACAGATACGCAGTATTTT. Its translation: CASSLTGGTDTQYF.

The J gene is TRBJ1-4, the V gene TRBV6-5; D gene ambiguous. Germline V gene lookup returns CDR1 MNHEY and CDR2 SVGAGI. The CDR3 is made up of 13 amino acids. V was trimmed by 2 bases and J by 4 bases, leaving 5 bases between them. As DNA, the CDR3 is TGTGCCAGCAGTTACCGGGGTAATGAAAAACTGTTTTTT. It encodes CASSYRGNEKLFF.

The V gene is TRBV11-2, the J gene TRBJ2-1, with 10 nucleotides matching TRBD2. The V gene's germline CDR1 is SGHAT and CDR2 FQNNGV. Unmatched junction bases numbered 9, after V lost 0 bases and J lost 7 bases. The CDR3 has 17 amino acids. The chain's CDR3 is CASSLEILPGLANEQFF. The CDR3 nucleotides are TGTGCCAGCAGCTTAGAAATCTTACCGGGACTAGCGAATGAGCAGTTCTTC.

J is TRBJ2-2 and V is TRBV5-6, with TRBD1 matching 10 bases. After removal of 3 bases from V and 3 bases from J, the junction contained 5 bases not matched to a gene. Germline CDR1 is SGHDT and CDR2 is YYEEEE. The length of the CDR3 is 16 residues. The CDR3 DNA is TGTGCCAGCAGCTGGGGACAGGGGACCGACACCGGGGAGCTGTTTTTT. As protein: CASSWGQGTDTGELFF.

The chain is built from TRBV11-2 and TRBJ1-4; 7 positions agree with TRBD1. This CDR3 is 16 amino acids long. The ends lost 3 bases at V and 8 bases at J; junction bases unmatched: 12. The V gene's germline CDR1 is SGHAT and CDR2 FQNNGV. The CDR3 DNA follows: TGTGCCAGCAGCTTTGGGCACAGGGGACGAAACGAAAAACTGTTTTTT. Its translation is CASSFGHRGRNEKLFF.

CDR3 DNA: TGTGCCAGCAGCTTAGTACCCGAGGACAGACCTCCCTATGGCTACACCTTC. It translates to CASSLVPEDRPPYGYTF. The chain joins TRBV7-8 to TRBJ1-2, with D possibly TRBD1 on 6 matching bases. The V gene's germline CDR1 is SGHVS and CDR2 FQNEAQ. Trimming left V 1 base short and J 4 bases short, with 19 bases between. CDR3 length equals 17 residues. The variable domain in full, completed from reference TRBV7-8 and TRBJ1-2, reads GAGVSQSPRYKVAKRGQDVALRCDPISGHVSLFWYQQALGQGPEFLTYFQNEAQLDKSGLPSDRFFAERPEGSVSTLKIQRTQQEDSAVYLCASSLVPEDRPPYGYTFGSGTRLTVV.

V is TRBV28 and J is TRBJ1-2, with TRBD1 matching 11 bases. This CDR3 is built from 15 residues. The germline gives CDR1 MDHEN, CDR2 SYDVKM. V gave up 4 bases and J gave up 8 bases; unmatched junction bases: 9. CDR3 in amino acids: CASSSLGTGGRGYTF. DNA of the CDR3: TGTGCCAGCAGTTCCCTCGGGACAGGGGGTCGGGGCTACACCTTC.

This rearrangement joins TRBV5-1 to TRBJ2-3; TRBD1 is a possible D gene (6 bases). CDR3 size: 16 residues. Germline CDR1 reads SGHRS; CDR2 reads YFSETQ. V was trimmed by 2 bases and J by 0 bases, leaving 13 bases between them. Here the CDR3 reads CASSLTTGSSTDTQYF. In nucleotides, the CDR3 is TGCGCCAGCAGCTTAACTACAGGGTCGAGCACAGATACGCAGTATTTT.

Worth noting for this clone: At one of its ends the junction is not consistent with the germline gene, which may arise from a read error. The chain employs TRBV2 and TRBJ2-6; TRBD1 might be the D (6 bases). CDR1 SNHLY and CDR2 FYNNEI come from the germline V gene. The CDR3 loop spans 16 amino acids. CDR3 residues: CASSVGLVLGASVLTF. The DNA for the CDR3 is TGTGCCAGCAGTGTTGGTCTGGTCCTGGGGGCCAGCGTCCTGACTTTC.

The chain carries TRBV29-1 and TRBJ1-1; D ambiguous. Trimming shortened V by 1 base and J by 2 bases, and 8 bases separated the two germline ends. CDR1 is SQVTM, CDR2 ANQGSEA, per germline. The length of the CDR3 is 13 residues. The CDR3 DNA sequence: TGCAGCGTTGAAGTAAACAGCAACACTGAAGCTTTCTTT. Encoded protein: CSVEVNSNTEAFF.

This clone was counted only a few times. The rearrangement uses TRBV5-5 and TRBJ2-6; no definite D call. The V gene's germline CDR1 is SGHKS and CDR2 YYEKEE (reference sequence). The CDR3 is 13 amino acids. Trimming stripped 5 bases from V and 3 bases from J, with 6 bases between. As DNA, the CDR3 is TGTGCCAGCAGGAGGTATGGGGCCAACGTCCTGACTTTC. Its translation is CASRRYGANVLTF.

The V call is TRBV27, the J call TRBJ1-1; tentatively, D is TRBD1 (5 bases). Germline V gene lookup returns CDR1 MNHEY and CDR2 SMNVEV (reference sequence). The CDR3 sequence is 14 residues long. V lost 3 bases and J 1 base, leaving 9 bases between the germline ends. The CDR3 is CASSFGAGNTEAFF. DNA for the CDR3: TGTGCCAGCAGTTTTGGGGCAGGGAACACTGAAGCTTTCTTT.

The genes are TRBV10-2 and TRBJ1-5, with 10 bases matching TRBD1. J gave up 6 bases and V 3 bases, and 8 bases lay outside the gene matches. Germline V gives CDR1 WSHSY, CDR2 SAAADI. The CDR3 is 16 residues long. The DNA of the CDR3 is TGCGCCAGCAGTGATTCCGGGACAGGGGAGAGTCAGCCCCAGCATTTT. Protein: CASSDSGTGESQPQHF.

The genes are TRBV4-2 and TRBJ2-2, with 11 bases identical to TRBD1. This CDR3 is built from 16 residues. Germline CDR1 reads LGHNA; CDR2 reads YNFKEQ. The V segment lost 4 bases and the J segment 2 bases; nucleotides outside the gene matches: 3. CDR3 nucleotides: TGTGCCAGCAGCCTGGGACAGGGGGGCAACACCGGGGAGCTGTTTTTT. This translates into CASSLGQGGNTGELFF.

This clone was detected a few times. This chain connects TRBV29-1 to TRBJ2-7; 12 bases are a match to TRBD1. CDR3 length: 14 residues. Trimming removed 6 bases from V and 6 bases from J; junction bases left unmatched: 9. Germline CDR1 and CDR2: SQVTM and ANQGSEA. CDR3 DNA: TGCAGCGTGGGACAGGGGGCGAGAAGGAGCGAGCAGTACTTC. Translating gives CSVGQGARRSEQYF.

J is TRBJ2-7 and V is TRBV11-1; D is perhaps TRBD1 (5 bases). The germline CDR1 and CDR2 sequences are SGHAT and FQDESV (reference sequence). The CDR3 has 14 amino acids. Trimming pared 4 bases from V and 3 bases from J, leaving 13 bases between. CDR3 sequence (DNA): TGTGCCAGCAGCTCCGGACAAGAACTCTACGAGCAGTACTTC. Protein: CASSSGQELYEQYF. The entire variable domain, with the rest obtained from reference TRBV11-1 and TRBJ2-7, is as follows: EAEVAQSPRYKITEKSQAVAFWCDPISGHATLYWYRQILGQGPELLVQFQDESVVDDSQLPKDRFSAERLKGVDSTLKIQPAELGDSAMYLCASSSGQELYEQYFGPGTRLTVT.

V is TRBV5-1 and J is TRBJ2-3, with D possibly being TRBD2 (5 bases). The V gene lost 1 base and the J gene lost 5 bases, with 14 bases spanning the gap. The CDR3 is 15 amino acids. Germline lookup yields CDR1 SGHRS and CDR2 YFSETQ. CDR3 in amino acids: CASSLNAGRGDTQYF. DNA for the CDR3: TGCGCCAGCAGCTTGAATGCAGGTCGGGGAGATACGCAGTATTTT.

The V call is TRBV5-6, the J call TRBJ2-1, with D possibly being TRBD2 (6 bases). This CDR3 region has 13 residues. The germline V gene encodes CDR1 SGHDT and CDR2 YYEEEE. The V end lost 4 bases, the J end lost 5 bases, and 10 bases lay between the germline ends. The chain's CDR3 is CASSPPGDNEQFF. CDR3 DNA sequence: TGTGCCAGCAGCCCCCCGGGAGACAATGAGCAGTTCTTC. Looking up the rest from reference TRBV5-6 and TRBJ2-1 gives the full variable domain: DAGVTQSPTHLIKTRGQQVTLRCSPKSGHDTVSWYQQALGQGPQFIFQYYEEEERQRGNFPDRFSGHQFPNYSSELNVNALLLGDSALYLCASSPPGDNEQFFGPGTRLTVL.

The chain joins TRBV5-8 to TRBJ2-1; 11 positions agree with TRBD2. V trimming: 0 bases; J trimming: 3 bases; junction bases outside the gene matches: 2. Germline CDR1 reads SGHTS; CDR2 reads YDEGEE. The CDR3 loop spans 16 amino acids. This chain's CDR3 is CASSLETSGGYNEQFF. The CDR3 nucleotides are TGTGCCAGCAGCTTGGAAACTAGCGGGGGCTACAATGAGCAGTTCTTC.

The chain uses TRBV9 and TRBJ2-3; possibly TRBD2 for D (5 bases). The V end was cut by 7 bases, the J end by 2 bases, with 11 bases between. Germline CDR1 and CDR2: SGDLS and YYNGEE. This CDR3 spans 13 amino acids. This CDR3 reads CASGADVTDTQYF. The CDR3 coding sequence is TGTGCCAGCGGAGCGGATGTCACAGATACGCAGTATTTT.

This clone was seen just once. CDR3 bases: TGTGCCAGCTCACCAAATCAGCGGAACACTGAAGCTTTCTTT. Protein product: CASSPNQRNTEAFF. J is TRBJ1-1 and V is TRBV18; D uncertain. The V and J ends lost 2 bases and 1 base respectively, with 8 bases between them. There are 14 residues in the CDR3. CDR1 and CDR2 from the germline V gene are KGHSH and LQKENI.

This sequence joins TRBV29-1 and TRBJ2-7; 12 bases are shared with TRBD2. CDR3 size: 13 residues. Germline V gene data show CDR1 as SQVTM and CDR2 as ANQGSEA. The V and J ends lost 7 bases and 2 bases, in that order; junction bases with no gene match: 3. The CDR3 here is CSARTSGAYEQYF. CDR3 sequence (DNA): TGCAGCGCTCGGACTAGCGGGGCCTACGAGCAGTACTTC.

The V gene is TRBV10-2, the J gene TRBJ2-5; TRBD1 is a possible D gene (5 bases). The CDR3 sequence is 18 residues long. Germline V gives CDR1 WSHSY, CDR2 SAAADI. V shed 1 base and J shed 3 bases, with 21 bases lying between them. The CDR3 loop is CASSEFGWGATQEETQYF. The CDR3 nucleotides read TGCGCCAGCAGTGAGTTTGGTTGGGGCGCGACTCAGGAAGAGACCCAGTACTTC.